The 9 T cell receptor beta chains below were found in one sample sequenced in a study of blood T cell repertoires in COVID-19. Assay: immunoSEQ multiplex PCR; the TCRdb copy retains only in-frame clones and omits some. The repertoire has around 120,000 clones, about nine tenths of them found once; the top ten carry 25% to 35%. Sequenced: peripheral blood. The receptors here all came from an older woman with acute or convalescent COVID-19.

This clone was recorded once. V and J are TRBV28 and TRBJ2-3; 7 nucleotides align to TRBD1. After removal of 5 bases from V and 4 bases from J, the junction contained 3 bases not matched to a gene. In germline, CDR1 is MDHEN, CDR2 SYDVKM. This CDR3 has 13 residues. The CDR3 region has the DNA TGTGCCAGCAGTCGGGGACAGCCAGATACGCAGTATTTT. It specifies CASSRGQPDTQYF.

This chain links TRBV10-2 with TRBJ1-5; 8 nucleotides agree with TRBD1. Unmatched junction bases numbered 11, after V lost 7 bases and J lost 9 bases. Looked up from germline, CDR1 is WSHSY and CDR2 is SAAADI. The CDR3 has 14 residues. This chain's CDR3 is CASTEDREVSPQHF. The CDR3 DNA is TGCGCCAGCACCGAGGACAGGGAAGTCTCGCCCCAGCATTTT.

This clone has only one observation. The chain uses TRBV2 and TRBJ1-6; possibly TRBD1 for D (6 bases). Germline V lookup: CDR1 SNHLY, CDR2 FYNNEI. V lost 8 bases to trimming and J lost 6 bases, with 14 bases between them. The length of the CDR3 is 14 residues. The CDR3, as DNA: TGTGCCAGCGGGGAGGGACATAGTAATTCACCCCTCCACTTT. It yields the protein CASGEGHSNSPLHF.

The chain joins TRBV7-9 to TRBJ1-6; no firm D call. The CDR3 runs to 15 residues. Germline V lookup: CDR1 SEHNR, CDR2 FQNEAQ (reference sequence). The V gene lost 6 bases and the J gene lost 7 bases, with 16 bases spanning the gap. The CDR3 DNA is TGTGCCAGCAGTAAAACCCTCACCGGGAATTCACCCCTCCACTTT. This gives the protein CASSKTLTGNSPLHF.

The rearrangement joins TRBV5-1 to TRBJ1-3; 8 bases agree with TRBD1. The germline CDR1 and CDR2 sequences are SGHRS and YFSETQ. Trimming at V came to 4 bases and at J to 2 bases, leaving 8 bases not matched to a gene. The CDR3 has 16 residues. The DNA of the CDR3 is TGCGCCAGCAGCATGGACAGGGCGGGGGCTGGAAACACCATATATTTT. Residues: CASSMDRAGAGNTIYF. The full variable domain, its missing parts supplied by reference TRBV5-1 and TRBJ1-3, is KAGVTQTPRYLIKTRGQQVTLSCSPISGHRSVSWYQQTPGQGLQFLFEYFSETQRNKGNFPGRFSGRQFSNSRSEMNVSTLELGDSALYLCASSMDRAGAGNTIYFGEGSWLTVV.

The chain is built from TRBV3-1 (or the pseudogene TRBV3-2) and TRBJ1-1; D perhaps matches TRBD1 (5 bases). CDR3 length: 15 residues. Trimming cost V 0 bases and J 4 bases, with 12 bases left between them. Germline assignment: CDR1 LGHDT and CDR2 YNNKEL (reference sequence). The CDR3 is CASSQDSQGGTEAFF. CDR3 nucleotide sequence: TGTGCCAGCAGCCAAGATTCCCAGGGAGGCACTGAAGCTTTCTTT.

The chain uses TRBV24-1 and TRBJ2-7; a weak D match, TRBD1 (5 bases). The CDR3 length is 15 residues. Germline V gene data show CDR1 as KGHDR and CDR2 as SFDVKD. With 2 bases removed from V and 5 bases from J, the gap between germline ends came to 15 bases. CDR3 nucleotide sequence: TGTGCCACCAGTGATTCTAGGCAGGGCGTCGACGAGCAGTACTTC. It is translated as CATSDSRQGVDEQYF.

The chain has TRBV7-2 and TRBJ1-1; the D is unclear. Germline assignment: CDR1 SGHTA and CDR2 FQGNSA. The CDR3 length is 13 residues. V was clipped by 3 bases and J by 0 bases, with 5 bases between them. The CDR3 nucleotides are TGTGCCAGCAGCTTGCACATGAACACTGAAGCTTTCTTT. Its translation is CASSLHMNTEAFF.

The chain joins TRBV5-4 to TRBJ2-2; 14 nucleotides agree with TRBD2. The junction had 8 bases not matched to a gene; V was cut back by 4 bases and J by 3 bases. CDR3 length: 18 residues. Germline V lookup: CDR1 SGHNT, CDR2 YYREEE (reference sequence). CDR3 region: CASSPQTSGGAYTGELFF. In DNA, the CDR3 is TGTGCCAGCAGCCCCCAGACTAGCGGGGGGGCCTACACCGGGGAGCTGTTTTTT. Full variable domain (outside the CDR3, taken from reference TRBV5-4 and TRBJ2-2): ETGVTQSPTHLIKTRGQQVTLRCSSQSGHNTVSWYQQALGQGPQFIFQYYREEENGRGNFPPRFSGLQFPNYSSELNVNALELDDSALYLCASSPQTSGGAYTGELFFGEGSRLTVL.